These T cell receptor beta chains were read from a single sample in a study of cytomegalovirus exposure and HLA in healthy donors. The data were produced by immunoSEQ multiplex PCR, yet TCRdb's version contains in-frame clones alone and is incomplete. Altogether about 140,000 clones are present, more than 70% being singletons, with the ten largest covering more than 4.5%. The sample taken for sequencing was PBMCs. Every receptor here comes from a woman aged 45-59 years in good health and CMV-seronegative. CDR3s include the opening cysteine and the closing phenylalanine or tryptophan. The D gene is left open where the match is weak. The listing skips clone size in some rows; elsewhere it reads once, few, many or a size class.

size,J,V,D,DNA,CDR3
NA,TRBJ2-7,TRBV6-5,TRBD2,TGTGCCAGCAGTTACGGGGGGGTCGAGCAGTACTTC,CASSYGGVEQYF
NA,TRBJ1-1,TRBV19,NA,TGTGCCAGTAGTATAGATCAGGGCGCTGAAGCTTTCTTT,CASSIDQGAEAFF
once,TRBJ2-1,TRBV7-9,TRBD2,TGTGCCAGCAGCGCTATCACTAGCGGGAGGAACAATGAGCAGTTCTTC,CASSAITSGRNNEQFF
NA,TRBJ1-1,TRBV10-1,NA,TGCGCCAGCAGTCCCCGCACAGGGAACACTGAAGCTTTCTTT,CASSPRTGNTEAFF
few,TRBJ2-1,TRBV14,TRBD2,TGTGCCAGCAGCCAAGCTAGCGGGGGGTGGTATGAGCAGTTCTTC,CASSQASGGWYEQFF
NA,TRBJ1-1,TRBV30,NA,TGTGCCTGGATTAGGGCCCAAGGGAGGACTGAAGCTTTCTTT,CAWIRAQGRTEAFF
NA,TRBJ1-1,TRBV4-1,NA,TGCGCCAGCAGCCAAGCCGGGTCCGCAACTGAAGCTTTCTTT,CASSQAGSATEAFF
NA,TRBJ1-1,TRBV7-9,NA,TGTGCCAGCAGCCCCAGTCGCGGCGGAGCTTTCTTT,CASSPSRGGAFF
NA,TRBJ1-4,TRBV7-8,TRBD1,TGTGCCAGCAGCCGGACAGGGCGGGATGAAAAACTGTTTTTT,CASSRTGRDEKLFF
NA,TRBJ1-4,TRBV4-1,NA,TGCGCCAGCAGCCCATCGGTGGGGGGTCCGGAGGATGAAAAACTGTTTTTT,CASSPSVGGPEDEKLFF
NA,TRBJ2-7,TRBV7-8,TRBD1,TGTGCCAGCAGCCGGACAGGGAACTCCTACGAGCAGTACTTC,CASSRTGNSYEQYF
few,TRBJ1-2,TRBV10-3,TRBD1,TGTGCCATCAGTACCGGGACAGGAGAATATGGCTACACCTTC,CAISTGTGEYGYTF
once,TRBJ2-3,TRBV6-5,TRBD1,TGTGCCAGCAGTTACTCGGGGCAGGGGGTTGCGCAGTATTTT,CASSYSGQGVAQYF
NA,TRBJ1-1,TRBV19,TRBD1,TGTGCCAGTAGGGACAGGGGGGCGATGAACACTGAAGCTTTCTTT,CASRDRGAMNTEAFF
few,TRBJ2-3,TRBV9,TRBD2,TGTGCCAGCAGCGGCGGGGGAAGATGGGATACGCAGTATTTT,CASSGGGRWDTQYF
NA,TRBJ1-1,TRBV28,TRBD1,TGTGCCAGCAGTTCGACAGGGAGTAGGGGGATGAACACTGAAGCTTTCTTT,CASSSTGSRGMNTEAFF
NA,TRBJ1-3,TRBV6-5,NA,TGTGCCAGCAGTTTAAGCCGAGGAAACACCATATATTTT,CASSLSRGNTIYF
few,TRBJ1-5,TRBV5-8,NA,TGTGCCAGCAGCTTGGGGTTTGGTTTACAAAGCAATCAGCCCCAGCATTTT,CASSLGFGLQSNQPQHF
NA,TRBJ2-5,TRBV14,TRBD2,TGTGCCAGCAGCCCACTAGCGGGGGGCGGAGAGACCCAGTACTTC,CASSPLAGGGETQYF
NA,TRBJ2-3,TRBV19,NA,TGTGCCAGTAGGGGGGGGGCGTCGGATACGCAGTATTTT,CASRGGASDTQYF
once,TRBJ2-7,TRBV19,NA,TGTGCCAGTAGTATTGGCGGGGCACACTACGAGCAGTACTTC,CASSIGGAHYEQYF
NA,TRBJ2-5,TRBV7-2,NA,TGTGCCAGCAGCTCAGAGACAGGACAAGAGACCCAGTACTTC,CASSSETGQETQYF
NA,TRBJ2-6,TRBV19,NA,TGTGCCGGTAGTCAGGGACTCTCCGTCCTGACTTTC,CAGSQGLSVLTF
NA,TRBJ2-7,TRBV11-1,TRBD2,TGTGCCAGCAGCCTGGGGGGGACGTCTACCTACGAGCAGTACTTC,CASSLGGTSTYEQYF
NA,TRBJ2-3,TRBV18,NA,TGTGCCAGCTCGGAGCTCACAGATACGCAGTATTTT,CASSELTDTQYF
NA,TRBJ1-5,TRBV6-1,TRBD1,TGTGCCAGCAGTGAATCTGGACAGGCGAAGCCCCAGCATTTT,CASSESGQAKPQHF
NA,TRBJ2-7,TRBV18,NA,TGTGCCAGCTCACCCGAGACTAGCTCCTACGAGCAGTACTTC,CASSPETSSYEQYF
NA,TRBJ2-1,TRBV19,NA,TGTGCCAGTAGTATATACAGGGATGAGCAGTTCTTC,CASSIYRDEQFF
NA,TRBJ2-2,TRBV5-1,NA,TGCGCCAGCAGCTTGGTCGACAGCACCGGGGAGCTGTTTTTT,CASSLVDSTGELFF
NA,TRBJ1-5,TRBV2,NA,TGTGCCAGCAGCACAGGCAATCAGCCCCAGCATTTT,CASSTGNQPQHF
once,TRBJ2-5,TRBV27,TRBD1,TGTGCCAGCAGTCCAGGGGGCAGGGTCGGTGAGACCCAGTACTTC,CASSPGGRVGETQYF
NA,TRBJ2-7,TRBV4-3,NA,TGCGCCAGCGGCCTGGGGGGGCGGTATAGCGAGCAGTACTTC,CASGLGGRYSEQYF
once,TRBJ2-2,TRBV7-9,NA,TGTGCCAGCAGCTTAAGAACTAACACCGGGGAGCTGTTTTTT,CASSLRTNTGELFF
NA,TRBJ1-2,TRBV28,TRBD1,TGTGCCAGCAGTGAGGGACAGACCTATGGCTACACCTTC,CASSEGQTYGYTF
NA,TRBJ2-5,TRBV28,NA,TGTGCCAGCAGAGTAGGAGAAGAGACCCAGTACTTC,CASRVGEETQYF
NA,TRBJ1-1,TRBV14,TRBD1,TGTGCCAGCAGCCAAGAGGACAGGTGGAACACTGAAGCTTTCTTT,CASSQEDRWNTEAFF
NA,TRBJ1-1,TRBV5-1,NA,TGCGCCAGCAGCTTGGGGCAGGGCGGGATGAACACTGAAGCTTTCTTT,CASSLGQGGMNTEAFF
few,TRBJ2-7,TRBV28,TRBD2,TGTGCCAGCAGGGGAGGGTTACCGAGAAACGAGCAGTACTTC,CASRGGLPRNEQYF
NA,TRBJ2-1,TRBV5-6,NA,TGTGCCAGCAGCTTGACGGACAATGAGCAGTTCTTC,CASSLTDNEQFF
NA,TRBJ1-1,TRBV10-3,NA,TGTGCCATCAGAAAACAGGGGAACACTGAAGCTTTCTTT,CAIRKQGNTEAFF
NA,TRBJ2-3,TRBV7-6,NA,TGTGCCAGCAGCTTAGCGGGACAAAGAGTGGGCACAGATACGCAGTATTTT,CASSLAGQRVGTDTQYF
NA,TRBJ2-7,TRBV19,NA,TGTGCCAGTAGTCTCGCCATCATAGCGGTCTCCGAGCAGTACTTC,CASSLAIIAVSEQYF
NA,TRBJ1-3,TRBV10-3,NA,TGTGCCATCGTTCCAGGGTTGAGCTCTGGAAACACCATATATTTT,CAIVPGLSSGNTIYF
NA,TRBJ2-3,TRBV10-3,TRBD2,TGTGCCACGCGGTTAGCGGGGGAGCACACAGATACGCAGTATTTT,CATRLAGEHTDTQYF
NA,TRBJ2-7,TRBV11-3,TRBD1,TGTGCCAGCAGCTGGGGGACAGGGACACCCTACGAGCAGTACTTC,CASSWGTGTPYEQYF
NA,TRBJ1-6,TRBV7-2,TRBD1,TGTGCCAGCAGCCGCACAGGGGACCCAAGACCCCTCCACTTT,CASSRTGDPRPLHF
NA,TRBJ1-2,TRBV4-1,TRBD1,TGCGCCAGCAGCCGGATGGGACAGGATTATGGCTACACCTTC,CASSRMGQDYGYTF
NA,TRBJ2-7,TRBV4-3,NA,TGCGCCAGCAGCCCAGAGTTCATGGGGGCGGGCGAGCAGTACTTC,CASSPEFMGAGEQYF
NA,TRBJ2-1,TRBV9,TRBD2,TGTGCCAGCAGCGTAGAAAAGCGGGGGGGCTCGGTAGATGAGCAGTTCTTC,CASSVEKRGGSVDEQFF
NA,TRBJ2-7,TRBV11-3,TRBD1,TGTGCCAGCAGCTTAAGGACAGGTCGGTCCTACGAGCAGTACTTC,CASSLRTGRSYEQYF
NA,TRBJ2-3,TRBV7-2,TRBD1,TGTGCCAGCAGCTTCGATGGACAGGGTGGAACAGATACGCAGTATTTT,CASSFDGQGGTDTQYF
NA,TRBJ2-1,TRBV10-3,TRBD2,TGTGCCATCAGTCCCCGACTAGCGGGGGGGTCGGATGAGCAGTTCTTC,CAISPRLAGGSDEQFF
NA,TRBJ1-5,TRBV7-2,NA,TGTGCCAGCAGCACTGATAGCAATCAGCCCCAGCATTTT,CASSTDSNQPQHF